These 14 T cell receptor beta chains share one sample of origin, sequenced in a study of control samples from healthy donors and cancer patients. Sequencing used immunoSEQ multiplex PCR; TCRdb keeps in-frame clones, though not all of them. Of some 220,000 clones detected, around 94% appear once; the ten largest clones hold 1.5%. The sequenced material came from blood. The source of these receptors is a man aged 50 or older in good health.

The chain recombines TRBV6-5 with TRBJ2-1; D is perhaps TRBD2 (7 bases). Trimming left V 4 bases short and J 9 bases short, with 22 bases between. The CDR3 has 16 residues. The germline gives CDR1 MNHEY, CDR2 SVGAGI. This CDR3 is CASSSPRLAGAGEQFF. The CDR3 DNA sequence: TGTGCCAGCAGTTCGCCCCGACTGGCGGGGGCGGGTGAGCAGTTCTTC.

J is TRBJ1-5 and V is TRBV2; no definite D call. The CDR3 runs to 14 residues. CDR1 SNHLY and CDR2 FYNNEI come from the germline V gene. The V end lost 5 bases, the J end lost 5 bases, and 13 bases lay between the germline ends. DNA for the CDR3: TGTGCCAGCAGTTCCGTACAGACCTATCAGCCCCAGCATTTT. Translating it yields CASSSVQTYQPQHF.

The V and J genes are TRBV9 and TRBJ2-4; maybe TRBD2 (5 bases). CDR1 is SGDLS and CDR2 is YYNGEE in the germline V gene. The CDR3 is made up of 16 amino acids. The V gene lost 3 bases and the J gene lost 1 base, with 14 bases spanning the gap. CDR3 region: CASSGRETGAKNIQYF. The CDR3 nucleotides read TGTGCCAGCAGCGGAAGGGAGACCGGGGCCAAAAACATTCAGTACTTC.

The J gene is TRBJ2-3, the V gene TRBV18; the match to TRBD1 covers 10 bases. Trimming removed 4 bases from V and 8 bases from J; junction bases left unmatched: 9. The CDR3 loop spans 15 amino acids. Germline V gene lookup returns CDR1 KGHSH and CDR2 LQKENI. CDR3 in DNA: TGTGCCAGCTCACTCTGGGACAGGGGAAAGGGTACGCAGTATTTT. Protein sequence: CASSLWDRGKGTQYF.

The chain links TRBV9 to TRBJ2-2; weak D call: TRBD1 (6 bases). With 0 bases removed from V and 3 bases from J, the gap between germline ends came to 12 bases. Per the germline V gene, CDR1 is SGDLS and CDR2 is YYNGEE. The CDR3 is 16 amino acids. The CDR3 DNA is TGTGCCAGCAGCGTAGCAATCAAGGGGGACACCGGGGAGCTGTTTTTT. Its translation: CASSVAIKGDTGELFF.

V usage is TRBV5-1 and J usage is TRBJ2-7; a possible D gene is TRBD1 (6 bases). Germline CDR1 and CDR2: SGHRS and YFSETQ. The V end lost 5 bases, the J end lost 2 bases, and 14 bases lay between the germline ends. This CDR3 spans 14 amino acids. The CDR3 DNA follows: TGCGCCAGCAGAGCTATGGCAGGGGCCTACGAGCAGTACTTC. Translating it yields CASRAMAGAYEQYF.

J is TRBJ2-5 and V is TRBV28, with D possibly being TRBD1 (6 bases). Trimming pared 5 bases from V and 5 bases from J, leaving 12 bases between. The CDR3 length is 13 residues. CDR1 and CDR2 from the germline V gene are MDHEN and SYDVKM. Here the CDR3 reads CASSQQGMETQYF. DNA for the CDR3: TGTGCCAGCAGTCAACAGGGTATGGAGACCCAGTACTTC.

This rearrangement joins TRBV5-1 to TRBJ1-3; no reliable D call. This CDR3 has 14 residues. V dropped 4 bases and J dropped 0 bases, with 8 bases sitting between them. Germline lookup yields CDR1 SGHRS and CDR2 YFSETQ. CDR3 loop: CASSPSDSGNTIYF. The CDR3 DNA sequence: TGCGCCAGCAGCCCGTCGGACTCTGGAAACACCATATATTTT.

The V gene is TRBV4-2, the J gene TRBJ1-1; D unresolved. V gave up 0 bases and J gave up 11 bases, with 10 bases separating them. Per the germline V gene, CDR1 is LGHNA and CDR2 is YNFKEQ. The CDR3 spans 12 residues. This CDR3 reads CASSQEGVLAFF. The CDR3 region has the DNA TGTGCCAGCAGCCAAGAGGGAGTGCTTGCTTTCTTT.

This rearrangement joins TRBV6-5 to TRBJ1-3; D unresolved. Trimming removed 6 bases at V and 4 bases at J, with 10 bases between. There are 13 residues in the CDR3. Germline V CDR1 and CDR2: MNHEY, SVGAGI. The DNA of the CDR3 is TGTGCCAGCAGACGTGCTTCGGGAAACACCATATATTTT. Encoded protein: CASRRASGNTIYF.

The rearrangement links TRBV19 to TRBJ1-6; no reliable D call. Trimming removed 3 bases at V and 8 bases at J, with 5 bases between. The germline CDR1 and CDR2 sequences are LNHDA and SQIVND (reference sequence). The length of the CDR3 is 12 residues. CDR3 region: CASSIGDSPLHF. The CDR3 DNA reads TGTGCCAGTAGTATCGGCGATTCACCCCTCCACTTT.

V is TRBV5-1 and J is TRBJ2-5; D unclear. Germline V gene sequence: CDR1 SGHRS, CDR2 YFSETQ. V shed 4 bases and J shed 7 bases, with 11 bases lying between them. The CDR3 totals 12 residues. For the CDR3, the DNA is TGCGCCAGCAGCCCAACCTCCGGGACCCAGTACTTC. This encodes CASSPTSGTQYF.

The chain links TRBV4-3 to TRBJ1-2; 9 positions agree with TRBD1. With V trimmed by 3 bases and J by 1 base, 6 bases remained unmatched. CDR3 size: 16 residues. Germline CDR1 reads LGHNA; CDR2 reads YSLEER. The CDR3 loop reads CASSQMTGGLNYGYTF. DNA for the CDR3: TGCGCCAGCAGCCAGATGACAGGGGGGCTTAACTATGGCTACACCTTC.

The chain carries TRBV28 and TRBJ2-1; D gene unclear. The CDR3 spans 13 residues. In germline, CDR1 is MDHEN, CDR2 SYDVKM. V lost 2 bases to trimming and J lost 10 bases, with 12 bases between them. CDR3 DNA: TGTGCCAGCAGTTTACTAACGGGTCGCGAGCAGTTCTTC. Translation: CASSLLTGREQFF.